This passage covers 22 T cell receptor beta chains from one sample sequenced in a study of CD8+CD57+ T cells in acquired aplastic anemia. For sequencing, patients were chosen who had shown expansion of CD8+CD57+ cells by flow cytometry. According to the study, genomic DNA was the template for TCR beta VDJ and CDR3 profiling. TCRdb recomputed calls from the reads with MiXCR, one row per CDR3 protein. The sample records a few hundred thousand distinct CDR3 sequences, roughly 59% being singletons. Source material: sorted CD4+, CD8+, or CD8+CD57+ T cells (not recorded which) from PBMCs. The receptors here all came from a human donor with aplastic anemia.

Details on this clonotype: One end of the junction varies from germline; a read error may be responsible. The rearrangement uses TRBV15 and TRBJ1-6; D unclear. The CDR3 length is 14 residues. Germline lookup yields CDR1 LNHNV and CDR2 YYDKDF (reference sequence). Written as DNA, the CDR3 is TGTGCCACCAGCAGACCGACCTTTAATTCGCCCCTCCACTTT. Translation: CATSRPTFNSPLHF.

The gene calls are TRBV25-1 and TRBJ2-7; no definite D call. Germline-derived CDR1 and CDR2 are MGHDK and SYGVNS. V lost 6 bases and J lost 0, with 15 bases in between. This CDR3 is built from 15 residues. The CDR3 DNA reads as TGTGCCAGCAGCAAATATTTTGGCAGCTCCTACGAGCAGTACTTC. Its protein is CASSKYFGSSYEQYF.

This clonotype was seen only once. The chain employs TRBV2 and TRBJ1-2, with D unresolved. V lost 6 bases, J lost 2 bases, and 10 bases lay in between. Germline V gives CDR1 SNHLY, CDR2 FYNNEI. The CDR3 runs to 13 residues. CDR3 DNA sequence: TGTGCCAGCAGCTTAGGGTCGAACTATGGCTACACCTTC. Translating it yields CASSLGSNYGYTF. The full variable domain, in which reference TRBV2 and TRBJ1-2 provide the parts outside the CDR3, is EPEVTQTPSHQVTQMGQEVILRCVPISNHLYFYWYRQILGQKVEFLVSFYNNEISEKSEIFDDQFSVERPDGSNFTLKIRSTKLEDSAMYFCASSLGSNYGYTFGSGTRLTVV.

This clonotype was seen ten or more times. This chain joins TRBV29-1 and TRBJ2-7; D gene ambiguous. Germline V lookup: CDR1 SQVTM, CDR2 ANQGSEA. Trimming stripped 4 bases from V and 0 bases from J, with 7 bases between. This CDR3 is 12 amino acids long. CDR3 region: CSVVQSSYEQYF. For the CDR3, the DNA is TGCAGCGTTGTCCAGAGCTCCTACGAGCAGTACTTC.

This clonotype was found many times. The rearrangement links TRBV11-2 to TRBJ2-7; 7 nucleotides match TRBD2. From germline, CDR1 is SGHAT and CDR2 FQNNGV. The CDR3 consists of 17 residues. V lost 2 bases, J lost 4 bases, and 14 bases stayed unmatched. The CDR3 sequence: CASSLYVGPGLYYEQYF. The CDR3, as DNA: TGTGCCAGCAGCTTATATGTCGGACCGGGACTATATTACGAGCAGTACTTC.

The chain combines TRBV2 with TRBJ1-1; tentatively, D is TRBD1 (5 bases). The CDR3 is 13 amino acids. The V end lost 6 bases, the J end lost 6 bases, and 14 bases lay between the germline ends. Germline CDR1 and CDR2: SNHLY and FYNNEI. The CDR3 region is CASSLKLGPEAFF. CDR3 in DNA: TGTGCCAGCAGCTTAAAGCTGGGACCTGAAGCTTTCTTT.

Ten or more counts support this clonotype. This chain joins TRBV6-6 and TRBJ1-1; D perhaps matches TRBD1 (5 bases). This CDR3 has 13 residues. Germline V CDR1 and CDR2: MNHNY, SVGAGI (reference sequence). V lost 2 bases, J lost 3 bases, and 7 bases lay in between. CDR3 in DNA: TGTGCCAGCAGTTACCAGGGATACACTGAAGCTTTCTTT. Protein: CASSYQGYTEAFF.

This clonotype was seen only a few times. Its ends do not fully match the called genes, so a read error is possible. DNA for the CDR3: TGTGCCAGCAGTGAGGGACAGGGAGACTATGGCTACACCTTC. Protein sequence: CASSEGQGDYGYTF. This chain uses TRBV10-3 with TRBJ1-2; 9 positions agree with TRBD1. CDR3 length: 14 amino acids. Germline values: CDR1 ENHRY, CDR2 SYGVKD.

V usage is TRBV7-9 and J usage is TRBJ2-1; perhaps TRBD2 as D (5 bases). Per the germline V gene, CDR1 is SEHNR and CDR2 is FQNEAQ (reference sequence). The V and J ends lost 6 bases and 11 bases respectively, with 11 bases between them. The CDR3 contains 11 residues. As DNA, the CDR3 is TGTGCCAGCAGGTCCGAGGGCAAGCAGTTCTTC. Its protein is CASRSEGKQFF.

The chain combines TRBV19 with TRBJ1-2; TRBD1 might be the D (5 bases). The CDR3 contains 14 residues. V lost 9 bases and J 6 bases, leaving 20 bases between the germline ends. Germline CDR1 is LNHDA and CDR2 is SQIVND (reference sequence). The CDR3 DNA is TGTGCCAGCCTGAGCTCCCCAGGGCTGGATGGCTACACCTTC. Encoded protein: CASLSSPGLDGYTF.

The chain joins TRBV20-1 to TRBJ2-5, with 9 bases fitting TRBD2. In germline, CDR1 is DFQATT, CDR2 SNEGSKA (reference sequence). With 2 bases clipped from V and 0 bases from J, the junction kept 1 base outside the gene matches. This CDR3 region has 14 residues. Here the CDR3 DNA reads TGCAGTGCTAGACTAGCGGGGTACCAAGAGACCCAGTACTTC. Its protein is CSARLAGYQETQYF.

This clonotype has more than one count but fewer than ten. The chain is built from TRBV15 and TRBJ2-5, with no clear D. The CDR3 spans 15 residues. Germline CDR1 reads LNHNV; CDR2 reads YYDKDF (reference sequence). Trimming removed 3 bases at V and 2 bases at J, with 13 bases between. The chain's CDR3 is CATSRVKGRQETQYF. In DNA, the CDR3 is TGTGCCACCAGCAGGGTAAAGGGCAGACAAGAGACCCAGTACTTC.

V and J are TRBV5-1 and TRBJ2-7; the match to TRBD2 covers 7 bases. Germline loops: CDR1 SGHRS, CDR2 YFSETQ. Trimming took 0 bases from V and 3 from J; bases not matched to a gene: 6. CDR3 size: 15 residues. Written as DNA, the CDR3 is TGCGCCAGCAGCTTGGCCGCGGGGGAGAACTACGAGCAGTACTTC. Translated, it gives CASSLAAGENYEQYF.

This chain uses TRBV2 with TRBJ2-7, with 11 bases that match TRBD1. Germline V gives CDR1 SNHLY, CDR2 FYNNEI. The J segment lost 5 bases and the V segment lost 6 bases, leaving 6 bases of the junction unmatched. The CDR3 has 14 amino acids. Written as DNA, the CDR3 is TGTGCCAGCAGGACAGGACAGGGGGCCCACGAGCAGTACTTC. Amino acids: CASRTGQGAHEQYF.

CDR3 region: CASSITGGYNYNEQFF. The CDR3 DNA reads as TGTGCCAGTAGTATAACAGGGGGCTATAACTACAATGAGCAGTTCTTC. V usage is TRBV19 and J usage is TRBJ2-1; 9 bases fit TRBD1. The CDR3 consists of 16 residues. The trim removed 2 bases at V and 3 bases at J, leaving 5 bases unmatched. The germline V gene has CDR1 LNHDA and CDR2 SQIVND (reference sequence).

V and J are TRBV7-8 and TRBJ2-1, with D uncertain. The CDR3 length is 15 residues. Trimming left V 5 bases short and J 4 bases short, with 15 bases between. Germline CDR1 SGHVS, CDR2 FQNEAQ. CDR3 protein: CASSQASGPYNEQFF. DNA of the CDR3: TGTGCCAGCAGCCAGGCGAGTGGACCTTACAATGAGCAGTTCTTC.

This clonotype was counted between two and nine times. The rearrangement joins TRBV7-2 to TRBJ2-3; no clear D. This CDR3 has 15 residues. CDR1 is SGHTA, CDR2 FQGNSA, per germline. Trimming took 5 bases from V and 0 from J, leaving 12 bases between them. The CDR3 sequence: CASSPTVRSTDTQYF. CDR3 DNA: TGTGCCAGCAGCCCCACGGTTAGGAGCACAGATACGCAGTATTTT. Together with reference TRBV7-2 and TRBJ2-3, the CDR3 gives the full variable domain: GAGVSQSPSNKVTEKGKDVELRCDPISGHTALYWYRQSLGQGLEFLIYFQGNSAPDKSGLPSDRFSAERTGGSVSTLTIQRTQQEDSAVYLCASSPTVRSTDTQYFGPGTRLTVL.

The table lists this clonotype with many counts. The chain uses TRBV5-1 and TRBJ1-5; D is unclear. V lost 1 base and J lost 1, with 9 bases in between. The CDR3 loop spans 15 amino acids. Germline CDR1 SGHRS, CDR2 YFSETQ. The DNA of the CDR3 is TGCGCCAGCAGCTTGACCGGCGGGAGCAATCAGCCCCAGCATTTT. Translation gives CASSLTGGSNQPQHF.

This clonotype has only one observation. This sequence joins TRBV2 and TRBJ2-3; D is possibly TRBD1 or TRBD2 (5 bases each). CDR1 and CDR2 from the germline V gene are SNHLY and FYNNEI. V was shortened by 2 bases and J by 1 base, with 13 bases between the two germline ends. CDR3 length equals 16 residues. Here the CDR3 DNA reads TGTGCCAGCAGTGAACCGCGAGGGGCTGGCACAGATACGCAGTATTTT. This codes for CASSEPRGAGTDTQYF.

This clonotype was seen ten or more times. V usage is TRBV5-1 and J usage is TRBJ2-3; a possible D gene is TRBD1 (6 bases). The CDR3 runs 14 residues. Trimming stripped 2 bases from V and 1 base from J, with 8 bases between. Germline CDR1 and CDR2: SGHRS and YFSETQ. The CDR3: CASSFGGGTDTQYF. The DNA for the CDR3 is TGCGCCAGCAGCTTTGGGGGCGGCACAGATACGCAGTATTTT.

V is TRBV7-2 and J is TRBJ2-7, with a weak D call TRBD1 (6 bases). The CDR3 consists of 16 residues. Looked up from germline, CDR1 is SGHTA and CDR2 is FQGNSA. V was trimmed by 6 bases and J by 0 bases, leaving 18 bases between them. The CDR3 loop is CASSTDRNAISYEQYF. CDR3 nucleotides: TGTGCCAGCAGTACGGACAGAAACGCTATCTCCTACGAGCAGTACTTC.

Worth noting for this clonotype: An end of the junction differs from the germline gene, which may be a read error. The chain employs TRBV5-6 and TRBJ1-5; a weak D match, TRBD1 (5 bases). The CDR3 length is 13 residues. Germline CDR1 is SGHDT and CDR2 is YYEEEE. The CDR3 loop reads CASSLAGTEPPNF. CDR3 sequence (DNA): TGTGCCAGCAGCTTGGCCGGGACGGAGCCCCCAAATTTT. The full variable domain, with the rest looked up from reference TRBV5-6 and TRBJ1-5, is DAGVTQSPTHLIKTRGQQVTLRCSPKSGHDTVSWYQQALGQGPQFIFQYYEEEERQRGNFPDRFSGHQFPNYSSELNVNALLLGDSALYLCASSLAGTEPPNFGDGTRLSIL.